A single sample gave rise to the 9 T cell receptor beta chains below, sequenced in a study of T cells expressing NK-cell markers. TCRdb reworked the 5' RACE reads into one entry per CDR3 protein, no DNA. The sample yields 300,000 to 450,000 distinct CDR3 sequences, of which the top ten take up roughly 5.2%. Sequenced input: blood T cells: a sorted CD56 or NKG2C T cell subset, CD4+ or CD8+ T cells, or bulk PBMC T cells (not recorded which). Receptors originate from a man aged 18-70 years in good health.

The genes are TRBV29-1 and TRBJ1-5; absent DNA, TCRdb's TRBD1 call cannot be checked. Germline-derived CDR1 and CDR2 are SQVTM and ANQGSEA. There are 13 residues in the CDR3. CDR3 sequence: CSVARQGGQPQHF.

The chain combines TRBV15 with TRBJ2-5; lacking DNA, the TRBD1 call made by TCRdb goes unchecked. Germline CDR1 LNHNV, CDR2 YYDKDF (reference sequence). The CDR3 has 15 residues. Here the CDR3 reads CATSRGGGTAETQYF.

The chain employs TRBV20-1 and TRBJ2-7; the TRBD1 assignment by TCRdb is unverifiable without DNA. This CDR3 is 16 amino acids long. Germline CDR1 DFQATT, CDR2 SNEGSKA (reference sequence). CDR3 amino acids: CSAMLPWRGLSYEQYF.

The chain has TRBV5-1 and TRBJ2-3. The CDR3 contains 13 residues. Germline V gives CDR1 SGHRS, CDR2 YFSETQ. CDR3 sequence reads: CASSRGFSDTQYF.

The rearrangement uses TRBV29-1 and TRBJ1-1; the TRBD1 assignment by TCRdb is unverifiable without DNA. Germline V gene sequence: CDR1 SQVTM, CDR2 ANQGSEA. The CDR3 covers 14 residues. Here the CDR3 reads CSAPVIGGVPEAFF. The full variable domain, in which reference TRBV29-1 and TRBJ1-1 provide the parts outside the CDR3, is SAVISQKPSRDICQRGTSLTIQCQVDSQVTMMFWYRQQPGQSLTLIATANQGSEATYESGFVIDKFPISRPNLTFSTLTVSNMSPEDSSIYLCSAPVIGGVPEAFFGQGTRLTVV.

The chain recombines TRBV20-1 with TRBJ2-7; lacking DNA, the TRBD2 call made by TCRdb goes unchecked. CDR1 and CDR2 from the germline V gene are DFQATT and SNEGSKA (reference sequence). The CDR3 spans 12 residues. The CDR3 protein is CSPRGPNYEQYF.

The chain carries TRBV20-1 and TRBJ2-2; the D call from TCRdb, TRBD1, cannot be confirmed without DNA. This CDR3 region has 13 residues. Germline CDR1 reads DFQATT; CDR2 reads SNEGSKA (reference sequence). CDR3 sequence: CSARDGGAGELFF.

V is TRBV27 and J is TRBJ2-3; TCRdb outputs TRBD1, but without DNA this stays unchecked. The CDR3 has 18 residues. Germline CDR1 MNHEY, CDR2 SMNVEV (reference sequence). This CDR3 is CASTYPAPGQGSLAAQYF.

The V call is TRBV27, the J call TRBJ1-6. Germline CDR1 is MNHEY and CDR2 is SMNVEV (reference sequence). CDR3 length: 13 amino acids. CDR3: CASSPSYNSPLHF.